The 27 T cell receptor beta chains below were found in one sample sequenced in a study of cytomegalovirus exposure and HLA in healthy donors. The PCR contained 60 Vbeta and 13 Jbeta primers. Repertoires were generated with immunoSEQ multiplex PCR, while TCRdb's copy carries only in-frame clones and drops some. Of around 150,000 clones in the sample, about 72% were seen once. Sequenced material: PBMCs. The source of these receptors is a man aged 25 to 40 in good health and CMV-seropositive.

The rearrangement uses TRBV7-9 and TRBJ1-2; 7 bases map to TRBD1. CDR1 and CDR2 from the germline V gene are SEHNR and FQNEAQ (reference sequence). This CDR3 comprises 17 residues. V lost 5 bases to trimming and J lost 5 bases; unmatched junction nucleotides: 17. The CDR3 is CASSPGAGGTVNYGYTF. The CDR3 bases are TGTGCCAGCAGCCCAGGCGCAGGGGGGACTGTTAATTATGGCTACACCTTC.

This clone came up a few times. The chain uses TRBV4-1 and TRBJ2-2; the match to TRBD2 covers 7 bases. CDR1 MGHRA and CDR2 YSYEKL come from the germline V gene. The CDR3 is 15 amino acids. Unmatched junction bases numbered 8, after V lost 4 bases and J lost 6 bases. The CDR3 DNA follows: TGCGCCAGCAGCCCCAGCGGGGACCATTCCGGGGAGCTGTTTTTT. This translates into CASSPSGDHSGELFF.

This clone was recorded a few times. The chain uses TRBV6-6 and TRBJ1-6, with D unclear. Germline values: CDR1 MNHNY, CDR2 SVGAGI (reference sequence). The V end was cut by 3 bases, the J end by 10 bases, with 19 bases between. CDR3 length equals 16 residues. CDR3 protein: CASSYPGSGVSSPLHF. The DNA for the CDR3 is TGTGCCAGCAGTTATCCCGGTTCCGGGGTATCGTCACCCCTCCACTTT.

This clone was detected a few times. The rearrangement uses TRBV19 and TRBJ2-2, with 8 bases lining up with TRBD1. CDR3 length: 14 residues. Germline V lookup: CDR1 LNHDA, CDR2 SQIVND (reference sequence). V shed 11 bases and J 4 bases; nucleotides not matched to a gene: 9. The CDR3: CASIDRGSTGELFF. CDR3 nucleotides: TGTGCCTCAATTGACAGGGGTAGCACCGGGGAGCTGTTTTTT.

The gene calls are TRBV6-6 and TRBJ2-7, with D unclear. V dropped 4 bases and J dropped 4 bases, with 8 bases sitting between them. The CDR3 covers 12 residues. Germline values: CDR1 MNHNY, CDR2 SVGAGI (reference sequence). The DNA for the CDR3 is TGTGCCAGCAGTTCGGGTTCTTACGAGCAGTACTTC. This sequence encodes CASSSGSYEQYF.

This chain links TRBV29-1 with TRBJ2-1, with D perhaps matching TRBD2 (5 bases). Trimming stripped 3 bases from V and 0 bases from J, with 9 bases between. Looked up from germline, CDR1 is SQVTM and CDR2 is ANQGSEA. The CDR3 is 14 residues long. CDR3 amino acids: CSVDSSSSYNEQFF. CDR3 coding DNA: TGCAGCGTTGACTCTAGCAGCTCCTACAATGAGCAGTTCTTC.

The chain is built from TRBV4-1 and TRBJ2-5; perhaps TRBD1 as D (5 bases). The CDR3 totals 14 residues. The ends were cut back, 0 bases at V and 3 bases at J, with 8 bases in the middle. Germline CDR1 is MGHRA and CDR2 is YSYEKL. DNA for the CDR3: TGCGCCAGCAGCCAAGAAGGCAGGGAAGAGACCCAGTACTTC. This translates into CASSQEGREETQYF.

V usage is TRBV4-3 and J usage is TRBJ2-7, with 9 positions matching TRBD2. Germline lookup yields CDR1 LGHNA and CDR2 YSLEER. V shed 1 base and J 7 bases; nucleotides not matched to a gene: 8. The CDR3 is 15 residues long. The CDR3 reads CASSQGLTSGLEQYF. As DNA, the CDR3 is TGCGCCAGCAGCCAAGGACTGACTAGCGGCTTGGAGCAGTACTTC.

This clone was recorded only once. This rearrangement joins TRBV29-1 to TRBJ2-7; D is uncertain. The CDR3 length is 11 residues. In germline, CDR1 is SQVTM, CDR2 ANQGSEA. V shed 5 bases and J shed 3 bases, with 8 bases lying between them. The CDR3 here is CSVHSFYEQYF. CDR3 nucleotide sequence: TGCAGCGTTCACAGTTTCTACGAGCAGTACTTC.

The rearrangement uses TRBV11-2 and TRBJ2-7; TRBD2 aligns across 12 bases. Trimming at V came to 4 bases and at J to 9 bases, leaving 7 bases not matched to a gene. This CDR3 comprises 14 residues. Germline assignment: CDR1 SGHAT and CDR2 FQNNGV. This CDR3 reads CASSSTTSGGRQYF. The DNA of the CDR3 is TGTGCCAGCAGCTCAACGACTAGCGGGGGAAGGCAGTACTTC.

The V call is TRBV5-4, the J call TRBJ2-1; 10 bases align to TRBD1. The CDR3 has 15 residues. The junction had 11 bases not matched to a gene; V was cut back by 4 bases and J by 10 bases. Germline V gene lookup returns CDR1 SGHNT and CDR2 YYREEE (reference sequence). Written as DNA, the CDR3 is TGTGCCAGCAGCAAGACAGGGGGCAATGATGAGGAGCAGTTCTTC. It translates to CASSKTGGNDEEQFF.

The CDR3 region is CASSVGQKNQPQHF. In DNA, the CDR3 is TGTGCCAGCAGCGTAGGGCAGAAGAATCAGCCCCAGCATTTT. This chain joins TRBV9 and TRBJ1-5; D remains ambiguous. Germline V gives CDR1 SGDLS, CDR2 YYNGEE. Trimming removed 0 bases from V and 4 bases from J, with 8 bases in between. The CDR3 is 14 residues long.

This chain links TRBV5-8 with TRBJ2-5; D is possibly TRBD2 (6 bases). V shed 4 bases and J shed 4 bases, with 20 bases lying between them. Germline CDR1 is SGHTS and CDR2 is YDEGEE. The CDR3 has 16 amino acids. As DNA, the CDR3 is TGTGCCAGCAGCCTGGAGGGTAGCGCCTCGGGAGAGACCCAGTACTTC. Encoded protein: CASSLEGSASGETQYF.

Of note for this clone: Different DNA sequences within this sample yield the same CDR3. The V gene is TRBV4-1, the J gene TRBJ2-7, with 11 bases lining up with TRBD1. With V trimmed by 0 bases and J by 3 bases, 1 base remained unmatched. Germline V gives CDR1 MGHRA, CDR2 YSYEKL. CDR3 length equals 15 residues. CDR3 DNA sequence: TGCGCCAGCAGCCAAGAGGGGACAGGGGGCTACGAGCAGTACTTC. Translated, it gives CASSQEGTGGYEQYF.

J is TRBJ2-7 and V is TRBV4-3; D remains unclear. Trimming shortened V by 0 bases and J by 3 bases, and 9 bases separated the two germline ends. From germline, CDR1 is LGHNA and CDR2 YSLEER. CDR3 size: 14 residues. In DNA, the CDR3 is TGCGCCAGCAGCCAAGATAACAGATACTACGAGCAGTACTTC. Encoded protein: CASSQDNRYYEQYF.

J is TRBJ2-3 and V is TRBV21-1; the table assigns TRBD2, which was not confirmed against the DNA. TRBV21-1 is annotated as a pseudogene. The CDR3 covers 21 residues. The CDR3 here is CASSLKSGPGGGLPFTDTQYF. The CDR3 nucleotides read TGTGCCAGCAGTCTAAAATCGGGTCCGGGGGGGGGACTCCCCTTCACAGATACGCAGTATTTT.

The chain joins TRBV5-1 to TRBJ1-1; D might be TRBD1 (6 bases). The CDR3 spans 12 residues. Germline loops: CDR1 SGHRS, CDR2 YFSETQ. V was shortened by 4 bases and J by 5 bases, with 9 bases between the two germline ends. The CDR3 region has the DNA TGCGCCAGCAGCGCCCAGGGGACTGAAGCTTTCTTT. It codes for CASSAQGTEAFF.

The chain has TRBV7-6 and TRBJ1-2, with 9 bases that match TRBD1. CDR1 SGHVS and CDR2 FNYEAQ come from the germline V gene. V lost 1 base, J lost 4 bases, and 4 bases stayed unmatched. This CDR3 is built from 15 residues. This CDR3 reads CASSLGTGAGYGYTF. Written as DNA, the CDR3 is TGTGCCAGCAGCTTAGGGACAGGGGCAGGCTATGGCTACACCTTC.

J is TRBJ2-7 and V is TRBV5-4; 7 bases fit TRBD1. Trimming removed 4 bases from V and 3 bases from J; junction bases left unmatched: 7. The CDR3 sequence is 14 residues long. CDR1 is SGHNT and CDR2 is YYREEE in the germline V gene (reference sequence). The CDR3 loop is CASSAPGQIYEQYF. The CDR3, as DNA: TGTGCCAGCAGCGCCCCGGGACAGATCTACGAGCAGTACTTC.

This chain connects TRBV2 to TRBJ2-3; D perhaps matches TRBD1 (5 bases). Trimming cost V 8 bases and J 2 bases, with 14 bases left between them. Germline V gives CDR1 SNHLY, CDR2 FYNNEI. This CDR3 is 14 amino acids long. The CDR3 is CASVRGRSTDTQYF. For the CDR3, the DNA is TGTGCCAGCGTTAGGGGCAGATCCACAGATACGCAGTATTTT. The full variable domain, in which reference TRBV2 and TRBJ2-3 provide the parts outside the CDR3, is EPEVTQTPSHQVTQMGQEVILRCVPISNHLYFYWYRQILGQKVEFLVSFYNNEISEKSEIFDDQFSVERPDGSNFTLKIRSTKLEDSAMYFCASVRGRSTDTQYFGPGTRLTVL.

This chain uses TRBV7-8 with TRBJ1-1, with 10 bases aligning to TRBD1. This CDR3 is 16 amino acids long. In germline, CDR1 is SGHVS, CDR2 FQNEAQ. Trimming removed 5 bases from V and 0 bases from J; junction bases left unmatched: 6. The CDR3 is CASSPRQGALNTEAFF. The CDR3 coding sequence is TGTGCCAGCAGCCCCCGACAGGGGGCCCTGAACACTGAAGCTTTCTTT.

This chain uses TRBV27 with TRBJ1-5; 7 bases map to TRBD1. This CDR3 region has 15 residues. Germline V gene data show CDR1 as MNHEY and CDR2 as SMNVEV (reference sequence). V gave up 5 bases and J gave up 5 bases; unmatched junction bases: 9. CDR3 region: CASSTIRDSDQPQHF. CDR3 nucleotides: TGTGCCAGCAGTACCATCCGGGACAGCGATCAGCCCCAGCATTTT.

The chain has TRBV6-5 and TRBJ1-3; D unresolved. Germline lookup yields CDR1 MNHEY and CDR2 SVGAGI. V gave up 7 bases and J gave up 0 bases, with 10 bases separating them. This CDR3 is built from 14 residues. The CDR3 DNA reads TGTGCCAGCACCCCACAGAACTCTGGAAACACCATATATTTT. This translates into CASTPQNSGNTIYF.

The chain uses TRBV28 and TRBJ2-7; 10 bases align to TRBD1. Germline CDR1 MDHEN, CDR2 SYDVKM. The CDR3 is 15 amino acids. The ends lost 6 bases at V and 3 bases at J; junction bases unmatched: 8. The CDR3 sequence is CASREDRGRLYEQYF. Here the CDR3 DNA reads TGTGCCAGCAGGGAAGACAGGGGGCGTCTCTACGAGCAGTACTTC.

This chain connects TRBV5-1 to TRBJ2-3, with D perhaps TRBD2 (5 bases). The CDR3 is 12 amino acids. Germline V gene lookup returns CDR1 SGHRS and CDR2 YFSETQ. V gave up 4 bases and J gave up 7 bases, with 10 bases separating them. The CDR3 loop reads CASSADGNTQYF. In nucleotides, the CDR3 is TGCGCCAGCAGCGCGGACGGGAATACGCAGTATTTT.

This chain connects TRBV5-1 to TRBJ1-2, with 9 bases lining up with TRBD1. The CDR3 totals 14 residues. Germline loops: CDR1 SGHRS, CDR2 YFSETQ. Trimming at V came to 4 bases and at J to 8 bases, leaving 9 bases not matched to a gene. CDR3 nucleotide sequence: TGCGCCAGCAGCCCGGACAGGGGATCGAGAGGCTACACCTTC. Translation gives CASSPDRGSRGYTF. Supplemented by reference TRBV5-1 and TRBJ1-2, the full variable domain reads KAGVTQTPRYLIKTRGQQVTLSCSPISGHRSVSWYQQTPGQGLQFLFEYFSETQRNKGNFPGRFSGRQFSNSRSEMNVSTLELGDSALYLCASSPDRGSRGYTFGSGTRLTVV.

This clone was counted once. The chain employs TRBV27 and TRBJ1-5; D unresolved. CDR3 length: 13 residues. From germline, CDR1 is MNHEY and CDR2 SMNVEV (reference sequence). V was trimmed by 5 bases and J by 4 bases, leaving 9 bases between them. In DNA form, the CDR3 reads TGTGCCAGCAGTATCCGGGAAAATCAGCCCCAGCATTTT. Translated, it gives CASSIRENQPQHF.